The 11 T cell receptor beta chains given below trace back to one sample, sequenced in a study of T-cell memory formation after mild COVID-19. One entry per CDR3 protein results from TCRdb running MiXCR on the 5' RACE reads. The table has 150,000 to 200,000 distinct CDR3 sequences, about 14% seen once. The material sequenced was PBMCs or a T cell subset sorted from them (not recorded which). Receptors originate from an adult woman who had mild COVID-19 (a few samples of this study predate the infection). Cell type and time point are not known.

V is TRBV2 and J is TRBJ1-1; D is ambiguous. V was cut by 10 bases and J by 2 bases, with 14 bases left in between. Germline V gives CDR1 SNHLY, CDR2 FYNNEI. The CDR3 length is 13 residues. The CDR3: CATHLGFNTEAFF. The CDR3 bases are TGTGCCACCCATCTGGGATTTAACACTGAAGCTTTCTTT.

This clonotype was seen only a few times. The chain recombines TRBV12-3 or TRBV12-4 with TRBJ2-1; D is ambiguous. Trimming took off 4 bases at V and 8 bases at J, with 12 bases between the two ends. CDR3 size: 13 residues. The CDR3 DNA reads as TGTGCCAGCAGTTCAAACCGACCGGATGAGCAGTTCTTC. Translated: CASSSNRPDEQFF.

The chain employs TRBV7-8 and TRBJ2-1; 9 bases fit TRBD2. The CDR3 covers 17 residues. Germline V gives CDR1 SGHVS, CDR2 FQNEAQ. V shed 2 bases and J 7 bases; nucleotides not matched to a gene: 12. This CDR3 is CASSLTLAGQFKNEQFF. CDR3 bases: TGTGCCAGCAGCTTAACTCTAGCGGGACAGTTTAAGAATGAGCAGTTCTTC. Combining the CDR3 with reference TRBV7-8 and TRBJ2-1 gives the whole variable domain GAGVSQSPRYKVAKRGQDVALRCDPISGHVSLFWYQQALGQGPEFLTYFQNEAQLDKSGLPSDRFFAERPEGSVSTLKIQRTQQEDSAVYLCASSLTLAGQFKNEQFFGPGTRLTVL.

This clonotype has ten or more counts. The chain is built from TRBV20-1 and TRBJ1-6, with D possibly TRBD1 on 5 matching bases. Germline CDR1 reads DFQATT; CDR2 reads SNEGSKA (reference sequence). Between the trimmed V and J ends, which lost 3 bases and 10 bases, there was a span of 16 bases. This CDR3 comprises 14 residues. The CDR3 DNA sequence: TGCAGTGCTAGCGAGGCAGGGAAAGAATCACCCCTCCACTTT. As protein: CSASEAGKESPLHF.

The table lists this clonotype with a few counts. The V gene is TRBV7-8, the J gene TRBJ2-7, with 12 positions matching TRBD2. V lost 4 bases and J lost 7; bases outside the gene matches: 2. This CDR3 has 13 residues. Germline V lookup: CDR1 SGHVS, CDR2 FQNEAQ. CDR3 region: CASSWLAGGEQYF. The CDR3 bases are TGTGCCAGCAGCTGGCTAGCGGGAGGGGAGCAGTACTTC.

The CDR3 region is CASSQDLPGLLSNSPLHF. CDR3 nucleotide sequence: TGTGCCAGCAGCCAAGATCTACCCGGGCTACTTTCTAATTCACCCCTCCACTTT. The V gene is TRBV4-2, the J gene TRBJ1-6; D gene unclear. The CDR3 has 18 residues. Germline lookup yields CDR1 LGHNA and CDR2 YNFKEQ. V was pared by 0 bases and J by 6 bases, with 18 bases between.

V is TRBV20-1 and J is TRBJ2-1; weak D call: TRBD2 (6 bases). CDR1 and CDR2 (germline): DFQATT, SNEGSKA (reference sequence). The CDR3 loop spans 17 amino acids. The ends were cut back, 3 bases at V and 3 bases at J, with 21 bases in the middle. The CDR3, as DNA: TGCAGTGCTAGGTCGGGACTCCCAGAATCCTACTACAATGAGCAGTTCTTC. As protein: CSARSGLPESYYNEQFF.

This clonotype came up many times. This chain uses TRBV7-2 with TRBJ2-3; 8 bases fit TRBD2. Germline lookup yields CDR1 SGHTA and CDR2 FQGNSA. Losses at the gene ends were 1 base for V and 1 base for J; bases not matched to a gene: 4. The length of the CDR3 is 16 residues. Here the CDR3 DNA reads TGTGCCAGCAGCTTAGTGGCTAGCGGGCGCACAGATACGCAGTATTTT. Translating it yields CASSLVASGRTDTQYF. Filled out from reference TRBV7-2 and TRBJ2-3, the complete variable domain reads GAGVSQSPSNKVTEKGKDVELRCDPISGHTALYWYRQSLGQGLEFLIYFQGNSAPDKSGLPSDRFSAERTGGSVSTLTIQRTQQEDSAVYLCASSLVASGRTDTQYFGPGTRLTVL.

CDR3 DNA sequence: TGTGCCAGAGGGAGGGCTTGCTACGAGCAGTACTTC. This gives the protein CARGRACYEQYF. The rearrangement joins TRBV18 to TRBJ2-7; 7 positions agree with TRBD2. From germline, CDR1 is KGHSH and CDR2 LQKENI. The CDR3 runs to 12 residues. Trimming removed 9 bases from V and 3 bases from J; junction bases left unmatched: 5.

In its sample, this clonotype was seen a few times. CDR3 residues: CASSLGQVRWQPPYEQYF. The CDR3 coding sequence is TGTGCCAGCAGCTTGGGACAGGTTCGATGGCAACCCCCCTACGAGCAGTACTTC. J is TRBJ2-7 and V is TRBV5-5; D might be TRBD1 (6 bases). The CDR3 covers 18 residues. Germline V lookup: CDR1 SGHKS, CDR2 YYEKEE (reference sequence). Trimming took off 0 bases at V and 2 bases at J, with 21 bases between the two ends.

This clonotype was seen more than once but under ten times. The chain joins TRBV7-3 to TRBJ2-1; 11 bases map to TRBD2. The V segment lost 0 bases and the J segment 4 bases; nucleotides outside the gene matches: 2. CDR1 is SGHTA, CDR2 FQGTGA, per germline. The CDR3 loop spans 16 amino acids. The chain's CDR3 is CASSLTRLAGYNEQFF. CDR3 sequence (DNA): TGTGCCAGCAGCTTAACCCGACTAGCGGGATACAATGAGCAGTTCTTC.